This T cell receptor beta chain was identified during a study of ipilimumab plus nivolumab after autologous stem cell transplantation. Study summary: The myeloma cohort included high-risk transplant-naive patients and patients relapsing within 3 years of a first autologous transplant. Regarding the study as a whole: The authors say TCR, Treg and microbiome findings warrant further study.

A word on this clone: Its antigen is unknown.

CDR1 SGHRS and CDR2 YFSETQ come from the germline V gene. V lost 2 bases and J lost 6, with 17 bases in between. The CDR3 has 15 amino acids. TCRdb keeps only in-frame clones here, not all; method: immunoSEQ multiplex PCR. The data contain some 45,000 clones, roughly 84% of them singletons. The specimen comprised PBMCs, sampled in a trial of ipilimumab plus nivolumab as post-transplant consolidation. This receptor was obtained from a male donor with multiple myeloma. The rearrangement links TRBV5-1 to TRBJ1-2, with D maybe TRBD1 (6 bases). The CDR3 region is CASSLGGLSTDGYTF. In nucleotides, the CDR3 is TGCGCCAGCAGCTTAGGGGGATTAAGCACCGATGGCTACACCTTC. The full variable domain, with the rest looked up from reference TRBV5-1 and TRBJ1-2, is KAGVTQTPRYLIKTRGQQVTLSCSPISGHRSVSWYQQTPGQGLQFLFEYFSETQRNKGNFPGRFSGRQFSNSRSEMNVSTLELGDSALYLCASSLGGLSTDGYTFGSGTRLTVV.